The T cell receptor beta chain under discussion was sequenced for a study of OX40 agonist ivuxolimab in advanced cancers. Across the whole study: Hepatocellular carcinoma, melanoma, renal cell or head and neck cancer was diagnosed in the dose-escalation patients. Prior checkpoint blockade (anti-PD-1, anti-PD-L1 or anti-CTLA-4) was permitted; 40% had it. Study-level results: Clonal expansion in partial responders at 0.1-3.0 mg/kg ranked among the lowest.

Remarks on this clone: Its target is not known.

The protocol was immunoSEQ multiplex PCR, while the TCRdb copy is restricted to in-frame clones and leaves out a portion. The table records nearly 55,000 clones, 80% to 90% of them present only once. Trimming left V 0 bases short and J 2 bases short, with 7 bases between. CDR3 length: 14 amino acids. Germline CDR1 SEHNR, CDR2 FQNEAQ (reference sequence). The gene calls are TRBV7-9 and TRBJ1-1, with D unresolved. Sequenced here: CD4+ or CD8+ T cells sorted from blood, sampled in a trial of the OX40 agonist ivuxolimab. The clonotype comes from an adult with an advanced solid tumor such as melanoma, head and neck, liver or kidney cancer. In DNA, the CDR3 is TGTGCCAGCAGCTTAGCCGGGCTTAACACTGAAGCTTTCTTT. This encodes CASSLAGLNTEAFF.